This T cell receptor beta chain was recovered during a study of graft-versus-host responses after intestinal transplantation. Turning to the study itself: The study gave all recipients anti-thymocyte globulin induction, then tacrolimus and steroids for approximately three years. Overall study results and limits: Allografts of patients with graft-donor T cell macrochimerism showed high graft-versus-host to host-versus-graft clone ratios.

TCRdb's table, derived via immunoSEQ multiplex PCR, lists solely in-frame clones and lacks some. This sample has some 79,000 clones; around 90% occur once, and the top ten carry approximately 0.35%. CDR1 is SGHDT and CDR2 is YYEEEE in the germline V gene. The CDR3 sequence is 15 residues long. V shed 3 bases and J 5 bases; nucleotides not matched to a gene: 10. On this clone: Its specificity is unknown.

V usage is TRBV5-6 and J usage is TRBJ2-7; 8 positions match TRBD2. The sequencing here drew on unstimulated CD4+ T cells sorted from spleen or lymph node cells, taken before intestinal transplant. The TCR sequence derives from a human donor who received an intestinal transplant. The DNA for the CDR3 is TGTGCCAGCAGCTGGCTATCGGGAGGGAGGAACGAGCAGTACTTC. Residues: CASSWLSGGRNEQYF.